This T cell receptor (beta chain) was documented in a study of cytomegalovirus exposure and HLA in healthy donors (dated 2017 in TCRdb). Regarding the complete study: An earlier analysis of approximately 550 of the donors reported 250 to 300 Gb of sequence data and 117 million unique TCR beta sequences from approximately 180 million T cells. Roughly 300 gigabases of sequencing data and roughly 80 million unique TCR sequences made up an early release that covered 500 to 650 HLA-typed donors. Among the roughly 380 genotyped donors, around 81% belonged to the genetic ancestry cluster associated with self-reported Caucasian donors. The study aimed to test whether cataloging public T cell receptors could reveal signatures of past pathogen exposure. Using immunosequencing, the study profiled T cell repertoires from approximately 700 subjects and related those repertoires to cytomegalovirus serostatus. Along with the approximately 700-subject first cohort, a separate validation cohort of over a hundred different subjects was used. To predict cytomegalovirus infection status, the study brought together high-throughput TCR immunosequencing, statistical association of individual TCRs with disease status, and machine learning. A later analysis re-examined previously published TCR beta repertoires from roughly 720 donors and added high-resolution HLA genotyping to investigate patterns of TCR occurrence. The later analysis used no new phenotypic data to find candidate immune exposures, relying instead on TCR beta sequences and their occurrence across donors. An earlier analysis of 450 to 750 of the donors used high-throughput TCR beta sequencing to judge whether each TCR beta V gene segment behaved as functional or pseudogenic. Donor age, sex, ethnicity and CMV serostatus were compiled together with the repertoire data. A later genetic analysis took genome-wide SNP genotypes for about 65% of the roughly 670 donors and used that subset as a discovery cohort. Every discovery cohort repertoire had been produced on one sequencing platform. Class I and class II HLA loci were covered by the typing at four-digit resolution. The number of donors typed differed by locus, with roughly 620-630 for A, B, C, DRB1 and DQB1, roughly 520 for DQA1, approximately 580 for DPA1, and around 430 for DPB1. Roughly five DR-DQ haplotypes were handled as single units for association and clustering because linkage in the cohort was strong. On average, 235,054 unique TCR beta nucleotide sequences were sequenced per donor among about 400 genotyped donors of the cohort, with roughly 20% of those sequences being non-productive. General study outcomes and caveats: For the cohort, immune exposure information was limited to CMV serostatus. A further reported finding was that TCR beta sequences accurately predicted the HLA-A and HLA-B alleles for most subjects in the first cohort. Linkage disequilibrium might explain the correlated functional status among segregating V segments, but an unknown experimental factor could not be excluded. Roughly uniform sequencing depth across donors was assumed in presence/absence analyses, although this assumption may not hold. A few of the identified cytomegalovirus-associated TCR beta chains were confirmed in vitro to be specific for cytomegalovirus antigens. While some public TCRs were present in many individuals, most TCR sequences turned up only very rarely across donors. Strong co-occurrence of HLA alleles, especially DR and DQ, made assigning TCR associations to individual alleles difficult. Because some donors lacked HLA typing at each locus, the association tests relied only on the typed subset. Because counts were too low, seventeen rarely observed V segments, including chromosome 9 orphons, were left out of the earlier analysis of several hundred of the donors. The study gave a list of roughly 150 TCR beta chains associated with cytomegalovirus. In a later analysis, most CMV-associated TCR beta chains were found to appear HLA-restricted, with HLA associations seemingly driven largely by CMV exposure. This cohort had only TCR beta chains sequenced, and the lack of alpha or paired-chain data limited which features could be detected. In a later analysis, HLA-associated TCR beta chains were found to be more clonally expanded and to have lower generation probabilities than equally common non-associated chains. At a false discovery rate of 0.05, a later analysis linked 15,000 to 20,000 TCR beta sequences to specific HLA alleles. V-gene and J-gene trimming of TCR beta chains was associated with a missense DCLRE1C variant in a later genetic analysis, and the association was replicated in an independent cohort. Cytomegalovirus status was reported to be diagnosed by the classifier with high specificity and sensitivity in both the original and validation cohorts. Several of the top co-occurrence clusters appeared to be linked to parvovirus B19, influenza, CMV and Epstein-Barr virus, according to a later analysis. A later genetic analysis reported fewer N-insertions in productive TCRs among donors in an Asian-associated ancestry cluster than the roughly 640-donor mean. A later analysis found that TCR association rates varied across HLA loci, with DRB1 alleles showing the most associated TCRs and HLA-C alleles the fewest. According to the authors, the approach could potentially be generalized to other disease states and immunological phenotypes. Some IMGT-functional V segments, including TRBV6-2 and TRBV6-3, could not be told apart with the 87-base-pair reads, so those segments were excluded. In an earlier analysis of about 540 of the donors, most TCR beta V segments were observed in productive rearrangements about 90% or about 30% of the time, broadly matching IMGT annotations. A cluster of highly shared sequence variants was judged likely to represent a technical artifact of the sequencing pipeline.

The library came from the immunoSEQ multiplex PCR assay. The multiplex PCR relied on a mix of 60 forward primers for TCR Vbeta segments and 13 reverse primers for TCR Jbeta segments. The CDR3 region of rearranged TCR beta genes was amplified from genomic DNA with a multiplex PCR assay. The Illumina HiSeq System was used to sequence the amplified TCR beta libraries as 87-base-pair reads. The paper's processing steps were these. A later analysis counted 65 million to 90 million unique TCR beta chains across the roughly 700 repertoires, and some 11 million of these chains were shared by at least two donors. A nearest-neighbor algorithm error-corrected the raw reads and collapsed the reads into unique sequences, merging closely related sequences to remove PCR and sequencing errors. CDR3 sequences were aligned to IMGT reference sequences to assign V, D and J gene segments. For a sequence to be retained, a match of at least six nucleotides was required to both a V gene segment and a J gene segment. A rearrangement counted as productive if the CDR3 had no stop codons and remained in frame with V and J, and every other rearrangement counted as non-productive. CDR3 was defined by IMGT convention, running from the second conserved V-encoded cysteine to the conserved J-encoded phenylalanine. In an earlier analysis of roughly 610 of the donors, sequences lacking an unambiguous match to a single V gene segment were excluded. An earlier analysis of a few hundred of the donors called V segments functional above 56.7% productive rearrangements and segregating when the between-donor standard deviation exceeded 5%. To diagnose cytomegalovirus status from the catalog of TCR beta chain sequences, a statistical classification framework was built. In a later analysis, TCR nucleotide sequences were compared against IMGT/GENE-DB human TR gene sequences so that V and J genes could be assigned. Using the TCRdist pipeline, a later analysis assigned CDR3 sequences along with most-parsimonious VDJ recombination scenarios. In a later analysis, every TCR beta chain was defined by the combination of its CDR3 amino acid sequence and its V-gene family, and reads without a unique V-gene family were dropped. A later analysis removed several hundred highly shared, low-generation-probability nucleotide sequences to deal with suspected cross-contamination and a sequencing artifact. In a later analysis, a clonal expansion index was calculated for each public chain from normalized within-repertoire ranks of inferred template counts. In a later analysis, generation probabilities were computed using a VDJ recombination model fitted to out-of-frame rearrangements, and the results were checked against IGoR. Hypergeometric tests were used in a later analysis to score TCR-TCR, TCR-HLA and TCR-CMV co-occurrence, with a repertoire-size bias correction applied to the TCR pairs. False discovery rates were estimated in a later analysis by permuting HLA or CMV assignments 20 times. A later analysis grouped co-occurring TCRs with DBSCAN, adding TCRdist sequence similarity when clustering within HLA-allele-positive subsets. Co-occurrence clustering excluded repertoires with fewer than 30,000 or more than 120,000 public chains, plus five with anomalous nucleotide sharing. TCRdb mirrors the immuneACCESS table, restricted to in-frame sequences. Some clones are absent from its copies; in checked studies, under half trace to an unresolved V gene, and the reason for the others is unknown. V and J calls and clone size are those listed in that table; D and trimming were worked out from the DNA. The sample includes approximately 190,000 clones, with roughly 80% observed a single time. The ten largest clones add up to approximately 6% of the sample.

In the case of this clone: Its target antigen remains unknown. Base qualities are not at hand, and no much larger clone is one base apart.

The cohort consisted of 650 to 850 healthy bone marrow donors. At the time of sampling, all cohort members were nominally healthy, though unrecorded immune exposures were likely present. The donor tested CMV seropositive and was one of the 289 seropositive cohort members. A peripheral blood sample was provided by each donor, and peripheral blood mononuclear cells were used for TCR beta sequencing. Genomic DNA was extracted from the blood cell samples with the Qiagen DNeasy Blood Extraction Kit. Relative to germline, V is 4 bases shorter and J is 2 bases shorter, with 16 bases between their ends. The cysteine opens and the phenylalanine closes a CDR3 of 15 amino acids. Kept here is only the CDR3 DNA, which spans 45 bases and is read in frame from base 1. The germline V gene encodes CDR1 SGDLS and CDR2 YYNGEE.

The TCR comes from a man aged 40-55 years in good health and CMV-seropositive. Specimen: PBMCs. This chain is built from TRBV9 and TRBJ2-7, with a weak D call of TRBD2 (6 bases match). The DNA sequence is given as TGTGCCAGCAGCCCCCACCGGGACTCAACCTACGAGCAGTACTTC. Translation gives CASSPHRDSTYEQYF. The CDR3, completed at both ends by the reference TRBV9 and TRBJ2-7 genes, gives the full variable domain DSGVTQTPKHLITATGQRVTLRCSPRSGDLSVYWYQQSLDQGLQFLIQYYNGEERAKGNILERFSAQQFPDLHSELNLSSLELGDSALYFCASSPHRDSTYEQYFGPGTRLTVT.